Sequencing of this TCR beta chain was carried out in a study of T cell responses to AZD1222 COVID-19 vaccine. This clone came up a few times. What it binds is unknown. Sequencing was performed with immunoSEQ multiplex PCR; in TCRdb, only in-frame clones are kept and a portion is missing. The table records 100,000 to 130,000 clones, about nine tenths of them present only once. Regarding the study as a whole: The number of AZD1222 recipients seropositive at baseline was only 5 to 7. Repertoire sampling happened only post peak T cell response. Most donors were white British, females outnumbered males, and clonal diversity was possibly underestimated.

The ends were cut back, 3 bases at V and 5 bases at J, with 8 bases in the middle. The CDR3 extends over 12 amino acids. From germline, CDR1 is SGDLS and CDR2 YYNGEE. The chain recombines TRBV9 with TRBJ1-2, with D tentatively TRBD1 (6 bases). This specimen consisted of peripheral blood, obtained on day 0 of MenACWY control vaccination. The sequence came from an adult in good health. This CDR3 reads CASSGGTYGYTF. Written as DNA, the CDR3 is TGTGCCAGCAGCGGAGGGACATATGGCTACACCTTC. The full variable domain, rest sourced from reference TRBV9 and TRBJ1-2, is DSGVTQTPKHLITATGQRVTLRCSPRSGDLSVYWYQQSLDQGLQFLIQYYNGEERAKGNILERFSAQQFPDLHSELNLSSLELGDSALYFCASSGGTYGYTFGSGTRLTVV.